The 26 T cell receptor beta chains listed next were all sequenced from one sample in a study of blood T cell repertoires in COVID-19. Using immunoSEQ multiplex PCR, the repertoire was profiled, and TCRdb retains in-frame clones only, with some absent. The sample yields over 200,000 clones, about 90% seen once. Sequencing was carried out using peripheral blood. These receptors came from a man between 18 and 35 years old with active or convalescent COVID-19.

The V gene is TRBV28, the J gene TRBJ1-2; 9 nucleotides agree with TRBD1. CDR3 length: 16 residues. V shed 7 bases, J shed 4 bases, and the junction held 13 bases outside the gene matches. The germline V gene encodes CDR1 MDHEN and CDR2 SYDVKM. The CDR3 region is CASNNPGQGPSYGYTF. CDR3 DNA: TGTGCCAGCAATAACCCGGGACAGGGCCCCAGCTATGGCTACACCTTC.

The CDR3, as DNA: TGTGCCTGGGGGACAGGGAACTACGAGCAGTACTTC. Encoded protein: CAWGTGNYEQYF. The chain couples TRBV30 to TRBJ2-7; TRBD1 aligns across 9 bases. Germline values: CDR1 GTSNPN, CDR2 SVGIG (reference sequence). The J segment lost 3 bases and the V segment lost 5 bases, leaving 2 bases of the junction unmatched. The CDR3 is 12 amino acids.

DNA of the CDR3: TGTGCCAGCTTAACAGGGATCGAACCCGGGGCCAACGTCCTGACTTTC. Protein product: CASLTGIEPGANVLTF. The chain has TRBV5-6 and TRBJ2-6, with D possibly being TRBD1 (6 bases). The length of the CDR3 is 16 residues. Per the germline V gene, CDR1 is SGHDT and CDR2 is YYEEEE. The V end lost 7 bases, the J end lost 4 bases, and 18 bases lay between the germline ends. The whole variable domain, filled in from reference TRBV5-6 and TRBJ2-6, reads DAGVTQSPTHLIKTRGQQVTLRCSPKSGHDTVSWYQQALGQGPQFIFQYYEEEERQRGNFPDRFSGHQFPNYSSELNVNALLLGDSALYLCASLTGIEPGANVLTFGAGSRLTVL.

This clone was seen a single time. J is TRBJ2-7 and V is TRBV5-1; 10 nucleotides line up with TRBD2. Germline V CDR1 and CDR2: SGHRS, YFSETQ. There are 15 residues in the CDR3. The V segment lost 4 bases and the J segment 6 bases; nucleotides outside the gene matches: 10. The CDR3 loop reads CASSRVSGRDGEQYF. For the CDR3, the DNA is TGCGCCAGCAGCCGGGTCAGCGGGAGGGACGGCGAGCAGTACTTC.

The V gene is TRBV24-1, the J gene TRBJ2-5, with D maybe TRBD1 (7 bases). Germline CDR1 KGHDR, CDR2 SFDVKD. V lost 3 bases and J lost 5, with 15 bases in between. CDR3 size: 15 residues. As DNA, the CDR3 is TGTGCCACCAGTGATCGGCAGGGGGGACGGGAGACCCAGTACTTC. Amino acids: CATSDRQGGRETQYF.

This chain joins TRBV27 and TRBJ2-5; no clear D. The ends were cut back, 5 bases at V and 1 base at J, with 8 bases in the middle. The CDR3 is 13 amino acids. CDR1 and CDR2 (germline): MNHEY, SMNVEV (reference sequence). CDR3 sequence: CASSPLGQETQYF. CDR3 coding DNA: TGTGCCAGCAGTCCCCTAGGCCAAGAGACCCAGTACTTC.

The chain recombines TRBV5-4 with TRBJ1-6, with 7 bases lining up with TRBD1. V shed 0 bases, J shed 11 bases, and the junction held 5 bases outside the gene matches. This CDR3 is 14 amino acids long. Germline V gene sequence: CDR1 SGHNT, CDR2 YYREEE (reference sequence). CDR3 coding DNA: TGTGCCAGCAGCTTGGACAGGGGCACGCCACCCCTCCACTTT. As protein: CASSLDRGTPPLHF.

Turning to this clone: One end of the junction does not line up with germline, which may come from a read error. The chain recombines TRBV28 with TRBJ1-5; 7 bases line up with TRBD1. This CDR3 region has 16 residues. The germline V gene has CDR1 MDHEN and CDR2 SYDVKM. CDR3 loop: CASRSTGASSHQPQHF. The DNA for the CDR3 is TGTGCCAGCAGGAGTACAGGGGCTAGTAGCCATCAGCCCCAGCATTTT. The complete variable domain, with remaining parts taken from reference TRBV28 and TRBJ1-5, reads DVKVTQSSRYLVKRTGEKVFLECVQDMDHENMFWYRQDPGLGLRLIYFSYDVKMKEKGDIPEGYSVSREKKERFSLILESASTNQTSMYLCASRSTGASSHQPQHFGDGTRLSIL.

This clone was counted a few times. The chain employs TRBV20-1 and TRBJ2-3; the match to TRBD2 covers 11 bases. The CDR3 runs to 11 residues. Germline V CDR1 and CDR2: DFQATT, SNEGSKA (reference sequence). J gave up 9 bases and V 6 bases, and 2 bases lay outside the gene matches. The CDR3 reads CSARTSGTQYF. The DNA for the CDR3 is TGCAGTGCGCGGACTAGCGGGACGCAGTATTTT.

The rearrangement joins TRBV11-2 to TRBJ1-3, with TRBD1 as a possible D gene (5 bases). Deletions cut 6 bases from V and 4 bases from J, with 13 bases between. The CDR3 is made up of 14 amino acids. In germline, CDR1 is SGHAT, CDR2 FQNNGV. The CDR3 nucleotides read TGTGCCAGCAGGTCGAATCGGGGGGGAAACACCATATATTTT. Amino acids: CASRSNRGGNTIYF.

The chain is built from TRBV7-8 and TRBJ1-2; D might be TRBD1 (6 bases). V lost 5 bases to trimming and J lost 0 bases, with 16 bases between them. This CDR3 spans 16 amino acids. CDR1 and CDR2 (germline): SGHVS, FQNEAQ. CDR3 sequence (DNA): TGTGCCAGCAGCCCAACAGGGACCTACCCTAACTATGGCTACACCTTC. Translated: CASSPTGTYPNYGYTF.

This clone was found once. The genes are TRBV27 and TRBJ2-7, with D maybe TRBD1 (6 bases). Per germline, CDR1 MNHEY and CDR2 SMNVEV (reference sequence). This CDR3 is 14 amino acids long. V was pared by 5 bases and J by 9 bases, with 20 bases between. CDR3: CASSGRGHIGGQYF. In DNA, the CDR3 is TGTGCCAGCAGTGGCCGGGGACATATCGGCGGGCAGTACTTC.

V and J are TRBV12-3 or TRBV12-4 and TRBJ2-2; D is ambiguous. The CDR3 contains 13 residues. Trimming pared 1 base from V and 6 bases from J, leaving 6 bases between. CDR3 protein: CASSLGLSGELFF. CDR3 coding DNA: TGTGCCAGCAGTTTAGGTCTGTCCGGGGAGCTGTTTTTT.

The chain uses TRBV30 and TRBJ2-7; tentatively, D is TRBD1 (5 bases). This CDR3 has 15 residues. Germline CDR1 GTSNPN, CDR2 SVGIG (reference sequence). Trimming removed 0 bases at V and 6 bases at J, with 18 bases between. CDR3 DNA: TGTGCCTGGAGTGTACCAGGGCTAGTAAGCGCCGAGCAGTACTTC. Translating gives CAWSVPGLVSAEQYF.

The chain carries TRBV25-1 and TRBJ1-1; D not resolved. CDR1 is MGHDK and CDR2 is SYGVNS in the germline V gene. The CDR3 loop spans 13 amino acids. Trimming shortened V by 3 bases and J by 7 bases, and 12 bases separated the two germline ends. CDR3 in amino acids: CASSDLRAYEAFF. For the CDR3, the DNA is TGTGCCAGCAGTGATCTCCGCGCGTATGAAGCTTTCTTT.

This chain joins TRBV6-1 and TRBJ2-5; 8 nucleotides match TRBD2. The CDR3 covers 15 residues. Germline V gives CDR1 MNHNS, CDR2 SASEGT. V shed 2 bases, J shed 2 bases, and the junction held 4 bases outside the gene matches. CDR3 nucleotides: TGTGCCAGCAGTGAATACGGGACTAGGCAAGAGACCCAGTACTTC. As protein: CASSEYGTRQETQYF.

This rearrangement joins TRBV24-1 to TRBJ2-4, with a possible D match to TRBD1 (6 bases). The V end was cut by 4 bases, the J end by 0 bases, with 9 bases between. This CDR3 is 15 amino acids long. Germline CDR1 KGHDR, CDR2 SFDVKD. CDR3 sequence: CATSEGGLAKNIQYF. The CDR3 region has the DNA TGTGCCACCAGTGAAGGGGGTCTAGCCAAAAACATTCAGTACTTC.

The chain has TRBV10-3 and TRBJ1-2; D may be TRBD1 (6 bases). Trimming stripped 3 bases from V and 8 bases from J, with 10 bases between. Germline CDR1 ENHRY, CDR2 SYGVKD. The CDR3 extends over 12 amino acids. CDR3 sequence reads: CAISDNRDGYTF. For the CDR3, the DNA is TGTGCCATCAGTGATAACAGGGACGGCTACACCTTC.

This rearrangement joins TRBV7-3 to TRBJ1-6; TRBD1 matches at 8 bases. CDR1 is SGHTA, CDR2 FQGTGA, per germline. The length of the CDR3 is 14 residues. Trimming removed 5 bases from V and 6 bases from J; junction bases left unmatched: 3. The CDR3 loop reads CASSPQGGNSPLHF. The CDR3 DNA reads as TGTGCCAGCAGCCCACAGGGGGGTAATTCACCCCTCCACTTT.

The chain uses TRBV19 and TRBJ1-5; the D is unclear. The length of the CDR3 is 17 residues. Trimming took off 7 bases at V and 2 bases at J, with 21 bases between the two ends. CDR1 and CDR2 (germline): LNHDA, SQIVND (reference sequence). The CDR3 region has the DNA TGTGCCAGTACCAACCTCCGACGGGTGGAGGGCAATCAGCCCCAGCATTTT. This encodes CASTNLRRVEGNQPQHF.

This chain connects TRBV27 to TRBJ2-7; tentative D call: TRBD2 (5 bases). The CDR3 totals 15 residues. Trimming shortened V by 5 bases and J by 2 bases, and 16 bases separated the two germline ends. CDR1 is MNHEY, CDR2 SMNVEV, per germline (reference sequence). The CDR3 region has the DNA TGTGCCAGCAGTCCGCAGAGTGAGGGAACCTACGAGCAGTACTTC. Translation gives CASSPQSEGTYEQYF.

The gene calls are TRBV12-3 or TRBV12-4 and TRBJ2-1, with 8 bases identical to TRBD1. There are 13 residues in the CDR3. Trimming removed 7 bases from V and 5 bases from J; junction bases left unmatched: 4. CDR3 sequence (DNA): TGTGCCAGCAACCTGGACAGGGACAATGAGCAGTTCTTC. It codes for CASNLDRDNEQFF.

The CDR3 loop reads CASGLAAMNTGELFF. The CDR3 region has the DNA TGTGCTAGTGGGCTAGCGGCTATGAACACCGGGGAGCTGTTTTTT. The chain uses TRBV12-5 and TRBJ2-2; TRBD2 agrees at 7 bases. Germline values: CDR1 LGHNT, CDR2 FRNRAP. This CDR3 contains 15 residues. Trimming cost V 6 bases and J 1 base; bases outside gene matches: 5.

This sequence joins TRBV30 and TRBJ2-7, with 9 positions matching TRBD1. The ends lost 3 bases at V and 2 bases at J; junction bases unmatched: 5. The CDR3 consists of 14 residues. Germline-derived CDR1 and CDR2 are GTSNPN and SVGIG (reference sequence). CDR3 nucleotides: TGTGCCTGGAGCCCAGGGACAGGGCCCTACGAGCAGTACTTC. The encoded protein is CAWSPGTGPYEQYF.

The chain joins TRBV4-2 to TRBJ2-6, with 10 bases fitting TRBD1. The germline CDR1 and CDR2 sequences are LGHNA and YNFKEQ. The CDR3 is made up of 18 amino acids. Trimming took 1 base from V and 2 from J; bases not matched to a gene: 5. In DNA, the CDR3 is TGTGCCAGCAGCCAAGTTGGGACAGGGGTAACTGGGGCCAACGTCCTGACTTTC. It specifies CASSQVGTGVTGANVLTF.

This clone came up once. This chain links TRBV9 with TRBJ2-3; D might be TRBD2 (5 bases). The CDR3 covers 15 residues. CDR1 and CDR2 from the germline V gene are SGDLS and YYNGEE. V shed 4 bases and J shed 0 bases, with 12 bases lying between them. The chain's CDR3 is CASSTRAVSTDTQYF. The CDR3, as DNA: TGTGCCAGCAGCACACGAGCGGTTAGCACAGATACGCAGTATTTT.